These T cell receptor beta chains were read from a single sample in a study of blood T cells in healthy people across ages. TCRdb fed the 5' RACE reads into MiXCR, producing one record per CDR3 protein. The table has 1,500,000 or so distinct CDR3 sequences, approximately 59% seen once. The specimen was blood. Source of these receptors: a man aged 18 to 30 in good health. CDR3s include the opening cysteine and the closing phenylalanine or tryptophan. A D gene is named only where the DNA matches it firmly. Only part of the rows carry a size: once, few, many, or a class if the clone is expanded.

DNA: TGTGCCAGCAGCTTAGTCAACGCTGGACTAGCGGGGGCCGATCTAGCCAAAAACATTCAGTACTTC; CDR3: CASSLVNAGLAGADLAKNIQYF; J: TRBJ2-4; size: -; D: TRBD2; V: TRBV11-2
DNA: TGTGCCAGCAGCTGGACGACAGGGGCGGACACTGAAGCTTTCTTT; CDR3: CASSWTTGADTEAFF; J: TRBJ1-1; size: -; D: TRBD1; V: TRBV7-8
DNA: TGTGCCAGTAGTATAACGCAGGGTTCCTACGAGCAGTACTTC; CDR3: CASSITQGSYEQYF; J: TRBJ2-7; size: many; D: -; V: TRBV19
DNA: TGTGCCAGCAGTTTGGACGGACTAGTGGGGGATACGCAGTATTTT; CDR3: CASSLDGLVGDTQYF; J: TRBJ2-3; size: few; D: TRBD2; V: TRBV28
DNA: TGTGCCAGCGGCCCTAGGCAGGGAGGTGGCTACACCTTC; CDR3: CASGPRQGGGYTF; J: TRBJ1-2; size: -; D: -; V: TRBV12-3/TRBV12-4
DNA: TGCAGGGCCGGACAGGGTCTGGGGGAGCAGTACTTC; CDR3: CRAGQGLGEQYF; J: TRBJ2-7; size: -; D: TRBD1; V: TRBV20-1
DNA: TGTGCCAGCAGTTTAGATATCAGGGGGGGTTCACCCCTCCACTTT; CDR3: CASSLDIRGGSPLHF; J: TRBJ1-6; size: -; D: TRBD1; V: TRBV12-3/TRBV12-4
DNA: TGTGCCAGCGGCCCGGGGTTGGGCACTGAAGCTTTCTTT; CDR3: CASGPGLGTEAFF; J: TRBJ1-1; size: -; D: -; V: TRBV6-5
DNA: TGTGCCAGCAGCTTAGACTCTTGGGCTTTGGAGACCCAGTACTTC; CDR3: CASSLDSWALETQYF; J: TRBJ2-5; size: -; D: -; V: TRBV7-6
DNA: TGTGCCACCAGTGACCTCGGTAGTCCCTACGAGCAGTACTTC; CDR3: CATSDLGSPYEQYF; J: TRBJ2-7; size: -; D: -; V: TRBV24-1